This TCR beta chain was sequenced for a study of T cell repertoires in cytomegalovirus infection. Looking at the study overall: HLA-C-restricted CMV epitopes, recently identified, and well-studied HLA-B-restricted ones were used by the study. Public TCR beta signatures provided an indication of both CMV infection and a matching HLA type. Findings and limits, study-wide: It was HLA-C-restricted CMV-specific TCR beta clonotypes that dominated the response ex vivo.

Germline V gives CDR1 SGHVS, CDR2 FQNEAQ. V dropped 3 bases and J dropped 1 base, with 11 bases sitting between them. This CDR3 comprises 15 residues. This clonotype occurred many times. No antigen is known for it. MiXCR, run by TCRdb on the reads, gives a single entry per CDR3 protein. The sample shows roughly 700,000 distinct CDR3 sequences, around 31% of them seen only once. The receptor was isolated from a human donor in good health (CMV status not recorded). Some clones in this sample may be carry-over from other donors' samples. The sample consisted of cultured PBMCs, taken from culture after CMV antigen stimulation. The rearrangement uses TRBV7-8 and TRBJ2-3; possible D gene TRBD2, 5 bases. This chain's CDR3 is CASSLRVARTDTQYF. CDR3 bases: TGTGCCAGCAGCTTGAGGGTCGCCCGCACAGATACGCAGTATTTT.